What follows is one T cell receptor beta chain and its context. This CDR3 is built from 15 residues. CDR1 is MNHEY, CDR2 SVGEGT, per germline. V lost 5 bases, J lost 4 bases, and 16 bases lay in between. It was with a sample-barcoded 5' primer and a J-beta primer mix that a second PCR of roughly 6 to 11 cycles was run. All cDNA molecules were each tagged by a template-switch adaptor with 12 random nucleotides. Sequencing recovered at least 3 million CDR3-containing paired-end reads from each sample. One entry per CDR3 protein, called by TCRdb with MiXCR from the 5' RACE reads. The table has about 1.4 million distinct CDR3 sequences, around 59% seen once. The source of the sample is a study of blood T cells in healthy people across ages.

The receptor comes from a man aged 18-30 years in good health. V is TRBV6-2 or TRBV6-3 and J is TRBJ2-3; unclear D gene. Sequencing was carried out using blood. The CDR3 DNA follows: TGTGCCAGCAGTCCGCTTTGGATCGACCCAGATACGCAGTATTTT. This codes for CASSPLWIDPDTQYF.